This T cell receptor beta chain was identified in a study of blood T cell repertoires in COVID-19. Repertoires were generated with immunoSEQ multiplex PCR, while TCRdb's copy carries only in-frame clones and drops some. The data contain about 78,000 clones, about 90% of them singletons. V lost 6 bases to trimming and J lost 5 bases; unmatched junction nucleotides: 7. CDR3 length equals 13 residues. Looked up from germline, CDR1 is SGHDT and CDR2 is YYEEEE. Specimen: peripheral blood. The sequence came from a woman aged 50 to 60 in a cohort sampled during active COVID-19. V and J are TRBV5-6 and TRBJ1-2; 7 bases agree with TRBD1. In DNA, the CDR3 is TGTGCCAGCACCACGACAGGGCCGTATGGCTACACCTTC. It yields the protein CASTTTGPYGYTF.